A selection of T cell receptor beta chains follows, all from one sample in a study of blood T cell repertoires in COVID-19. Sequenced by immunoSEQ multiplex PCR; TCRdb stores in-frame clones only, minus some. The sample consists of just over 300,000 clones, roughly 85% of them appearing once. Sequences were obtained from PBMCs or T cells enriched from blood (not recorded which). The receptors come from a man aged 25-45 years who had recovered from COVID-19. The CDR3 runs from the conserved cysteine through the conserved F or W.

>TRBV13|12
CASSSTGAEQYF
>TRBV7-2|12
CASSPSVITQYF
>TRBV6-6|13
CATLGTGYQPQHF
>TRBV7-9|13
CASGRGTTYEQYF
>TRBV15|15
CATSTTSGGVYEQYF
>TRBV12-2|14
CASRLVAPYCEAFF
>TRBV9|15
CASSARQWQNYGYTF
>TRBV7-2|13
CASSLLGADTQYF
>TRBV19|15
CASSTPGTATGELFF
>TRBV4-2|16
CASSQGQGAGMDGYTF
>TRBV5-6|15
CASSLLGQKIYEQYF
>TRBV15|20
CATSRDSVQGVILAGGKQFF
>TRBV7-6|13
CASSSQGYTEAFF
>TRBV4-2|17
CASSQPSGGGITDTQYF
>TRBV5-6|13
CASSGGTVYEAFF
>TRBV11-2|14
CASSPGQGSYEQYF
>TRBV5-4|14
CASSLLSGDSPLHF
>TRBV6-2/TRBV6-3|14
CASSYSGGAREQYF
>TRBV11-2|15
CASSKQGADNSPLHF
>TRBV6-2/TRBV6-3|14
CASSYTTGGTEAFF
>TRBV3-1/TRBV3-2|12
CASSQESYGYTF
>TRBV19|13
CASRRTAHQPQHF
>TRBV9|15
CASSVDGRVMNEQFF
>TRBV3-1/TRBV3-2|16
CASSRTGTAMNTEAFF
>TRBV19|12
CASGVAEETQYF
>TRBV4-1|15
CASSQGQGLNQPQHF
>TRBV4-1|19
CASSKDPGLAISGANVLTF
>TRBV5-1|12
CASSSQGDEQYF
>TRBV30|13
CAWSSGIGNIQYF
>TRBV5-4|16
CASSDPTRKSSYEQYF
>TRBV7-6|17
CASSSRDRVATNEKLFF
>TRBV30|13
CASPPGRSYGYTF
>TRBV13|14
CASSPRTSSYEQYF
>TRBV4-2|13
CASSQGAVLEQYF
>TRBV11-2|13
CASSQRVHYGYTF
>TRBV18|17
CASSPALGGADYNEQFF
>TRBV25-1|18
CASSDQGAGLSGANVLTF
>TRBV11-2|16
CASSSRTQETQETQYF
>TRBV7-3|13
CASSLGVTGAQYF
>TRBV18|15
CASSPQGLPGETQYF
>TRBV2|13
CASSEIGGAEAFF
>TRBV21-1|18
CASITGQGQEFNTGELFF
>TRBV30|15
CAWSRRDRDSYGYTF
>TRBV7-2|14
CASSFSQGNTEAFF
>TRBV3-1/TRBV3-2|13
CASSQGRNTEAFF
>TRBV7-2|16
CASSLASGHRTGELFF
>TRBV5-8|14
CASSLRAGLDGYTF
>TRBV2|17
CASSAQGRLPRSTEAFF
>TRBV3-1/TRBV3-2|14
CASSSLTANYGYTF
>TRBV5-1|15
CASSLVGGDLGGYTF
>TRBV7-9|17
CASSLESLVDRVTEAFF
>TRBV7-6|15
CASSSLQGQGYEQYF
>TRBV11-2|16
CASSLRGQGRNYGYTF
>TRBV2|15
CASSEAPGEGEKLFF
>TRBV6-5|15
CASSYALKRKDGYTF
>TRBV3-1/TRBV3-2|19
CASSQEGPRQASSGNTIYF
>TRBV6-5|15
CASRWFGRVNTEAFF
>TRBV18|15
CASSRNSGGDEKLFF
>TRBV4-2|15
CASSQDGTSYNEQFF